The rows below give T cell receptor beta chains drawn from one sample of a study of patients with pleural tuberculosis. TCRdb reprocessed the reads with MiXCR, giving one entry per CDR3 protein. The data hold under 65,000 distinct CDR3 sequences, with about 7.3% observed a single time. The source is a human donor with pleural tuberculosis. Both conserved end residues are part of each CDR3. Each record gives: CDR3 protein, CDR3 DNA, D gene, J gene, clone size, V gene. A D gene is named only where the DNA matches it firmly. Clone size is stated in some rows and not others, as once, few, many or a class when expanded.

cdr3_aa: CASSLYTDTQYF
cdr3_nt: TGTGCCAGCAGCTTATACACAGATACGCAGTATTTT
d_call: -
j_call: TRBJ2-3
clone_size: many
v_call: TRBV11-2

cdr3_aa: CASSETSVETFF
cdr3_nt: TGCGCCAGCAGTGAGACAAGTGTCGAGACTTTCTTT
d_call: -
j_call: TRBJ1-1
clone_size: many
v_call: TRBV10-2

cdr3_aa: CASGRDTTYEQYF
cdr3_nt: TGTGCTAGTGGCCGCGACACAACCTACGAGCAGTACTTC
d_call: -
j_call: TRBJ2-7
clone_size: -
v_call: TRBV12-5

cdr3_aa: CAKWTSGRDEQFF
cdr3_nt: TGTGCCAAATGGACTAGCGGGCGGGATGAGCAGTTCTTC
d_call: TRBD2
j_call: TRBJ2-1
clone_size: -
v_call: TRBV10-3

cdr3_aa: CASSPRGQTGQPQHF
cdr3_nt: TGTGCCAGCAGCCCTAGGGGACAAACGGGGCAGCCCCAGCATTTT
d_call: -
j_call: TRBJ1-5
clone_size: many
v_call: TRBV12-3/TRBV12-4

cdr3_aa: CASSLDSGTGGLEQYF
cdr3_nt: TGTGCCAGCAGTTTGGACTCCGGGACAGGGGGCCTCGAGCAGTACTTC
d_call: TRBD1
j_call: TRBJ2-7
clone_size: -
v_call: TRBV12-3/TRBV12-4

cdr3_aa: CSASLAGGPDEQFF
cdr3_nt: TGCAGTGCTAGTCTAGCGGGAGGGCCGGATGAGCAGTTCTTC
d_call: TRBD2
j_call: TRBJ2-1
clone_size: many
v_call: TRBV20-1

cdr3_aa: CASSSGLDEQFF
cdr3_nt: TGTGCCAGCAGCTCAGGCCTCGATGAGCAGTTCTTC
d_call: -
j_call: TRBJ2-1
clone_size: few
v_call: TRBV12-3/TRBV12-4

cdr3_aa: CATSDLASGSHRGELFF
cdr3_nt: TGTGCCACCAGTGATTTGGCTAGCGGGAGTCATCGTGGGGAGCTGTTTTTT
d_call: TRBD2
j_call: TRBJ2-2
clone_size: many
v_call: TRBV24-1

cdr3_aa: CSVDSRGEAFF
cdr3_nt: TGCAGCGTTGACTCCAGGGGCGAAGCTTTCTTT
d_call: -
j_call: TRBJ1-1
clone_size: many
v_call: TRBV29-1

cdr3_aa: CASSFAPQLQETQYF
cdr3_nt: TGTGCCAGCAGTTTTGCTCCCCAACTTCAAGAGACCCAGTACTTC
d_call: -
j_call: TRBJ2-5
clone_size: many
v_call: TRBV28

cdr3_aa: CASSYTRNQPQHF
cdr3_nt: TGTGCCAGTTCCTACACGCGGAATCAGCCCCAGCATTTT
d_call: -
j_call: TRBJ1-5
clone_size: many
v_call: TRBV19

cdr3_aa: CASRRLNTDTQYF
cdr3_nt: TGCGCCAGCAGGCGACTTAACACAGATACGCAGTATTTT
d_call: -
j_call: TRBJ2-3
clone_size: many
v_call: TRBV5-1

cdr3_aa: CASSLVQDRGEQFF
cdr3_nt: TGTGCCAGCAGCTTGGTACAGGACAGGGGTGAGCAGTTCTTC
d_call: TRBD1
j_call: TRBJ2-1
clone_size: many
v_call: TRBV11-2

cdr3_aa: CASSLGLAESTDTQYF
cdr3_nt: TGTGCCAGCAGCTTGGGTCTAGCGGAGAGCACAGATACGCAGTATTTT
d_call: TRBD2
j_call: TRBJ2-3
clone_size: many
v_call: TRBV5-4

cdr3_aa: CASSRQGQNEQFF
cdr3_nt: TGTGCCAGCAGCAGACAGGGTCAGAATGAGCAGTTCTTC
d_call: TRBD1
j_call: TRBJ2-1
clone_size: many
v_call: TRBV14

cdr3_aa: CASSLIGRHGYTF
cdr3_nt: TGTGCCAGCAGCTTGATAGGGCGCCATGGCTACACCTTC
d_call: -
j_call: TRBJ1-2
clone_size: many
v_call: TRBV11-2

cdr3_aa: CSARDLAGGSTYNEQFF
cdr3_nt: TGCAGTGCTAGAGACCTAGCGGGGGGGAGTACCTACAATGAGCAGTTCTTC
d_call: TRBD2
j_call: TRBJ2-1
clone_size: many
v_call: TRBV20-1

cdr3_aa: CASSQGTGGDYGYTF
cdr3_nt: TGTGCCAGCAGCCAAGGGACAGGGGGCGACTATGGCTACACCTTC
d_call: TRBD1
j_call: TRBJ1-2
clone_size: -
v_call: TRBV3-1

cdr3_aa: CSATDRRRGNTIYF
cdr3_nt: TGCAGTGCTACGGACAGGCGTCGGGGAAACACCATATATTTT
d_call: TRBD1
j_call: TRBJ1-3
clone_size: many
v_call: TRBV20-1

cdr3_aa: CASSLAMGGTNEKLFF
cdr3_nt: TGTGCCAGCAGCTTAGCGATGGGAGGAACTAATGAAAAACTGTTTTTT
d_call: -
j_call: TRBJ1-4
clone_size: many
v_call: TRBV11-1

cdr3_aa: CASSLAFSVTDTQYF
cdr3_nt: TGTGCCAGCAGCTTAGCTTTTAGCGTAACAGATACGCAGTATTTT
d_call: -
j_call: TRBJ2-3
clone_size: many
v_call: TRBV7-2

cdr3_aa: CASRLLRESGEQYF
cdr3_nt: TGTGCCAGCAGGCTCTTACGGGAGTCGGGGGAGCAGTACTTC
d_call: -
j_call: TRBJ2-7
clone_size: many
v_call: TRBV27

cdr3_aa: CASSYNGGRNGETQYF
cdr3_nt: TGTGCCAGCAGTTACAATGGCGGGAGAAACGGAGAGACCCAGTACTTC
d_call: TRBD2
j_call: TRBJ2-5
clone_size: many
v_call: TRBV6-2/TRBV6-3

cdr3_aa: CASSIYNEQFF
cdr3_nt: TGTGCCAGCTCCATATACAATGAGCAGTTCTTC
d_call: -
j_call: TRBJ2-1
clone_size: many
v_call: TRBV6-2/TRBV6-3

cdr3_aa: CSVEDLLGRLEQFF
cdr3_nt: TGCAGCGTTGAAGATCTACTGGGGAGGTTGGAGCAGTTCTTC
d_call: -
j_call: TRBJ2-1
clone_size: few
v_call: TRBV29-1

cdr3_aa: CASSDRAEAFF
cdr3_nt: TGCGCCAGCAGTGACCGGGCCGAAGCTTTCTTT
d_call: -
j_call: TRBJ1-1
clone_size: many
v_call: TRBV10-2

cdr3_aa: CSANRDRVYSNQPQHF
cdr3_nt: TGCAGTGCAAACCGGGACAGAGTATATAGCAATCAGCCCCAGCATTTT
d_call: TRBD1
j_call: TRBJ1-5
clone_size: large
v_call: TRBV20-1

cdr3_aa: CAGRGGEHGELFF
cdr3_nt: TGTGCCGGCAGAGGGGGGGAACACGGGGAGCTGTTTTTT
d_call: -
j_call: TRBJ2-2
clone_size: few
v_call: TRBV2

cdr3_aa: CASRLDTDTQYF
cdr3_nt: TGTGCCAGCAGACTAGATACAGATACGCAGTATTTT
d_call: -
j_call: TRBJ2-3
clone_size: many
v_call: TRBV6-1

cdr3_aa: CASSPDRGTNTIYF
cdr3_nt: TGTGCCAGCTCACCGGACAGGGGAACGAACACCATATATTTT
d_call: TRBD1
j_call: TRBJ1-3
clone_size: few
v_call: TRBV18

cdr3_aa: CASSDKLRVWGETQYF
cdr3_nt: TGTGCCAGCAGTGATAAACTCCGGGTCTGGGGAGAGACCCAGTACTTC
d_call: -
j_call: TRBJ2-5
clone_size: many
v_call: TRBV2

cdr3_aa: CASSFRQVNTEAFF
cdr3_nt: TGTGCCAGCAGTTTTAGACAGGTGAACACTGAAGCTTTCTTT
d_call: -
j_call: TRBJ1-1
clone_size: many
v_call: TRBV6-2/TRBV6-3

cdr3_aa: CASSLGQGAYEQYF
cdr3_nt: TGCGCCAGCAGCTTGGGACAGGGGGCTTACGAGCAGTACTTC
d_call: TRBD1
j_call: TRBJ2-7
clone_size: many
v_call: TRBV5-1

cdr3_aa: CASSLSGQGRNTEAFF
cdr3_nt: TGTGCCAGCAGTTTATCGGGACAGGGGCGCAACACTGAAGCTTTCTTT
d_call: TRBD1
j_call: TRBJ1-1
clone_size: many
v_call: TRBV27

cdr3_aa: CSARGAGGTDTQYF
cdr3_nt: TGCAGTGCTAGAGGTGCTGGGGGCACAGATACGCAGTATTTT
d_call: -
j_call: TRBJ2-3
clone_size: many
v_call: TRBV20-1

cdr3_aa: CASSFDPSAEQFF
cdr3_nt: TGTGCCAGCAGCTTTGACCCATCTGCTGAGCAGTTCTTC
d_call: -
j_call: TRBJ2-1
clone_size: -
v_call: TRBV11-2

cdr3_aa: CASSSGNTIYF
cdr3_nt: TGTGCCAGCAGCTCTGGAAACACCATATATTTT
d_call: -
j_call: TRBJ1-3
clone_size: many
v_call: TRBV9

cdr3_aa: CASSLVSGSTEAFF
cdr3_nt: TGTGCCAGCAGCTTAGTATCGGGGAGCACTGAAGCTTTCTTT
d_call: -
j_call: TRBJ1-1
clone_size: many
v_call: TRBV11-1

cdr3_aa: CASSEAAGFKGEQYF
cdr3_nt: TGTGCCAGCAGTGAAGCGGCGGGTTTCAAAGGCGAGCAGTACTTC
d_call: -
j_call: TRBJ2-7
clone_size: many
v_call: TRBV6-1

cdr3_aa: CSVVQLSSTDTQYF
cdr3_nt: TGCAGCGTTGTTCAGTTATCTAGCACAGATACGCAGTATTTT
d_call: -
j_call: TRBJ2-3
clone_size: few
v_call: TRBV29-1

cdr3_aa: CASSLTGRTEAFF
cdr3_nt: TGTGCCAGCAGTCTGACAGGGCGCACTGAAGCTTTCTTT
d_call: TRBD1
j_call: TRBJ1-1
clone_size: many
v_call: TRBV6-1

cdr3_aa: CASSLYRGHVNIQYF
cdr3_nt: TGTGCCAGCAGCCTTTACAGGGGGCACGTGAACATTCAGTACTTC
d_call: TRBD1
j_call: TRBJ2-4
clone_size: -
v_call: TRBV11-1

cdr3_aa: CASSPEGHIQETQYF
cdr3_nt: TGTGCCAGCAGCCCAGAGGGACATATACAAGAGACCCAGTACTTC
d_call: -
j_call: TRBJ2-5
clone_size: many
v_call: TRBV4-2

cdr3_aa: CASSFKTGGKETQYF
cdr3_nt: TGTGCCAGCAGCTTTAAGACAGGGGGTAAAGAGACCCAGTACTTC
d_call: TRBD1
j_call: TRBJ2-5
clone_size: few
v_call: TRBV5-4